The clone carrying this T cell receptor (beta chain) is a singleton in its sample. Its antigen is unknown. Use of 60 Vbeta and 13 Jbeta primers characterized the PCR. Libraries were prepared by immunoSEQ multiplex PCR; TCRdb keeps only in-frame clonotypes and omits some of them. The table has approximately 220,000 clones, 65% to 85% seen once. This sample was taken from a study of cytomegalovirus exposure and HLA in healthy donors. Findings and limits, study-wide: TCR beta V- and J-gene trimming was later associated with a missense DCLRE1C variant. CMV serostatus was the only immune exposure information that was available.

Germline V gene lookup returns CDR1 SGHTS and CDR2 YDEGEE. The CDR3 has 17 amino acids. With 0 bases removed from V and 0 bases from J, the gap between germline ends came to 14 bases. The chain carries TRBV5-8 and TRBJ2-3, with D possibly matching TRBD2 (5 bases). The material sequenced was PBMCs. This TCR came from a boy between 2 and 10 years old in good health and CMV-seronegative. In DNA form, the CDR3 reads TGTGCCAGCAGCTTGGCCCGTGGAGGCCCTAGCACAGATACGCAGTATTTT. Encoded protein: CASSLARGGPSTDTQYF.